This T cell receptor beta chain was sequenced during a study of blood T cell repertoires in COVID-19. This CDR3 is built from 15 residues. Germline CDR1 and CDR2: LGHNA and YNFKEQ. The germline V and J ends were trimmed by 1 base and 7 bases, with 13 bases remaining between them. Data came from immunoSEQ multiplex PCR; TCRdb stores just in-frame clones and leaves some out. The sample lists approximately 210,000 clones, approximately 82% occurring once. The rearrangement joins TRBV4-2 to TRBJ1-4; D may be TRBD1 (6 bases). The origin of this receptor is a man between 35 and 55 years old who had recovered from COVID-19. The sequencing sample was made of PBMCs or T cells enriched from blood (not recorded which). For the CDR3, the DNA is TGTGCCAGCAGCCAAGGGCAGGGGCGGAGTGAAAAACTGTTTTTT. This codes for CASSQGQGRSEKLFF.